This T cell receptor beta chain stems from a study of T cells in localized non-small cell lung cancer. Study-level results: Uninvolved adjacent lung showed higher T cell clonality than tumor.

Some clones are missing from TCRdb's copy, which holds only in-frame ones; the method was immunoSEQ multiplex PCR. The sample lists 30,000 to 40,000 clones, about 90% occurring once. With regard to this clone: What it binds is not known.

This receptor was obtained from a woman aged 35-75 years with stage I lung adenocarcinoma. Material: peripheral blood, obtained before any cancer treatment.

The CDR3 loop reads CASSGGEGSEAFF. CDR3 nucleotide sequence: TGTGCCAGCAGCGGAGGGGAGGGCTCTGAAGCTTTCTTT. V gene TRBV9 combines with J gene TRBJ1-1; the D gene is possibly TRBD1 (5 bases). The CDR3 spans 13 residues. The germline V gene encodes CDR1 SGDLS and CDR2 YYNGEE. Trimming shortened V by 3 bases and J by 6 bases, and 12 bases separated the two germline ends.